This T cell receptor beta chain was profiled in a study of molecular identifiers for immune sequencing clone quantification. Study outcomes and limitations: Jurkat TCR RNA spiked in from one cell reportedly remained identifiable amid roughly 910,000 naive cells.

Sorting recovered naive CD8 T cells on a CD8+CD4-CCR7+CD45RA+ profile. CDR1 is MNHEY, CDR2 SVGAGI, per germline. The CDR3 is 13 residues long. V lost 10 bases to trimming and J lost 0 bases, with 12 bases between them. The count of this clonotype is one. Its antigen is still unknown. The CDR3 carries no conserved terminal phenylalanine or tryptophan, so it likely arises from a read error. Using its own MiXCR run on the PCR reads, TCRdb lists one record per CDR3 protein. The sample yields 490,000 or so distinct CDR3 sequences, 25% seen once. The rearrangement uses TRBV6-5 and TRBJ1-1; no definite D call. Sequenced input: naive CD8+ T cells from blood, with Jurkat cell RNA spiked in. Noted subset: FACS-sorted CD8+CD4-CCR7+CD45RA+ naive T cells. The sequence was collected from a human donor in good health. Some libraries in this study had Jurkat cell RNA spiked in. CDR3 sequence: CATVNRVNTEAFS. CDR3 bases: TGTGCCACCGTAAACCGGGTGAACACTGAAGCTTTCTCT.